The present entry profiles one T cell receptor beta chain with its context. A far larger clone is a single base away, which makes a read error likely. These data belong to a study of shared clonotypes between healthy human individuals. Across the whole study: In total, the donors were a couple of women and three men aged 18 to 49.

Sequencing was at deep level. Input per replicate PCR of unsorted PBMC was roughly 290 ng DNA, corresponding to 25,000 to 30,000 T cell genomes. Sequencing of unsorted PBMC DNA was carried out using ten immunoSEQ deep assay plates. The data were produced by immunoSEQ multiplex PCR, yet TCRdb's version contains in-frame clones alone and is incomplete. The sample includes around 440,000 clones, 77% seen only once; the top ten take about 12%. The CDR3 spans 13 residues. From germline, CDR1 is GTSNPN and CDR2 SVGIG (reference sequence). The V and J genes are TRBV30 and TRBJ2-3; D may be TRBD1 or TRBD2 (6 bases each). Sequenced input: PBMCs. The TCR originated in a woman in her thirties or forties in good health. Some clones in this sample may be carry-over from other donors' samples. CDR3 sequence reads: CAWRTGRLNEQFF. The CDR3 DNA reads TGTGCCTGGAGAACAGGGAGGTTGAATGAGCAGTTCTTT.